These 21 T cell receptor beta chains were all obtained from the same sample, sequenced in a study of post-analysis software for immune sequencing data (dated by TCRdb to about 2015). Study-wide conclusions, independent of this receptor: Four or five TRBV segments, including TRBV5-6, TRBV5-1 and TRBV20-1, were significantly more frequent in patients than controls.

Library generation was performed with PCR. The sequencer listed for this sample is Illumina HiSeq 2500. To reduce PCR and sequencing biases, unique molecular identifiers were incorporated into the TCR beta cDNA libraries. Using fastp at Q25 and MiXCR, TCRdb reprocessed the public reads and kept productive beta chains. One record per CDR3 amino acid sequence lists the most common genes and DNA. Recorded for this sample are fewer than 850,000 distinct CDR3 sequences; more than 45% of them occurred a single time. The ten largest clones capture roughly 4.5% of the sample. No cognate antigen is known for these TCRs. Sequences were obtained from blood. These receptors were collected from a girl aged 5-17 years with multiple sclerosis.

The chain couples TRBV18 to TRBJ1-2; TRBD1 aligns across 9 bases. Germline V gene sequence: CDR1 KGHSH, CDR2 LQKENI. V lost 4 bases, J lost 2 bases, and 5 bases stayed unmatched. The CDR3 sequence is 15 residues long. The CDR3 coding sequence is TGTGCCAGCTCACAACCGGGACAGGGAAACTATGGCTACACCTTC. Its protein product is CASSQPGQGNYGYTF.

This clonotype was picked up a small number of times. The rearrangement links TRBV27 to TRBJ2-4; a possible D gene is TRBD1 (5 bases). This CDR3 has 12 residues. V gave up 6 bases and J gave up 9 bases, with 12 bases separating them. Germline V gene sequence: CDR1 MNHEY, CDR2 SMNVEV (reference sequence). CDR3 sequence: CASRSIDSIQYF. The CDR3 DNA reads TGTGCCAGCAGGTCAATCGACAGCATTCAGTACTTC.

The chain's CDR3 is CASSVGQDSYEQYF. The CDR3 region has the DNA TGTGCCAGCAGTGTAGGACAGGACTCCTACGAGCAGTACTTC. V gene TRBV27 combines with J gene TRBJ2-7, with 7 bases aligning to TRBD1. J lost 0 bases, V lost 5 bases, and 4 bases had no gene match. The V gene's germline CDR1 is MNHEY and CDR2 SMNVEV (reference sequence). The CDR3 totals 14 residues.

The chain links TRBV20-1 to TRBJ1-5; TRBD1 might be the D (5 bases). This CDR3 has 17 residues. Trimming left V 6 bases short and J 3 bases short, with 24 bases between. Germline CDR1 reads DFQATT; CDR2 reads SNEGSKA (reference sequence). The CDR3 bases are TGCAGTGCGGGTTACGGACAACCACAAAAACCCAATCAGCCCCAGCATTTT. Translating it yields CSAGYGQPQKPNQPQHF.

The chain carries TRBV6-6 and TRBJ2-3; possible D gene TRBD2, 5 bases. The germline V and J ends were trimmed by 7 bases and 4 bases, with 12 bases remaining between them. The CDR3 spans 13 residues. Germline V gives CDR1 MNHNY, CDR2 SVGAGI (reference sequence). Written as DNA, the CDR3 is TGTGCCAGCACCTGGGAGACTGCAGATACGCAGTATTTT. Its translation: CASTWETADTQYF.

The chain recombines TRBV28 with TRBJ2-4, with 9 bases identical to TRBD2. With the DNA end fitting TRBJ2-7 better, the J assignment may be wrong. The CDR3 runs 15 residues. The V gene's germline CDR1 is MDHEN and CDR2 SYDVKM. The CDR3 here is CASSWDSGSPYEQYF. CDR3 DNA sequence: TGTGCCAGCAGCTGGGATAGCGGGAGTCCCTACGAGCAGTACTTC.

This clonotype occurred a few times. V gene TRBV12-3 or TRBV12-4 combines with J gene TRBJ1-5; 7 bases are shared with TRBD1. V lost 4 bases, J lost 0 bases, and 9 bases stayed unmatched. This CDR3 has 17 amino acids. This chain's CDR3 is CASSSSRGAYSNQPQHF. The CDR3 coding sequence is TGTGCCAGCAGTTCATCCAGGGGGGCCTATAGCAATCAGCCCCAGCATTTT.

This clonotype came up a few times. The chain employs TRBV7-6 and TRBJ1-1; D may be TRBD1 (5 bases). The CDR3 has 13 amino acids. Germline CDR1 SGHVS, CDR2 FNYEAQ. V lost 5 bases to trimming and J lost 1 base, with 8 bases between them. The chain's CDR3 is CASSAGGNTEAFF. CDR3 coding DNA: TGTGCCAGCAGCGCGGGGGGGAACACTGAAGCTTTCTTT. The complete variable domain, with remaining parts taken from reference TRBV7-6 and TRBJ1-1, reads GAGVSQSPRYKVTKRGQDVALRCDPISGHVSLYWYRQALGQGPEFLTYFNYEAQQDKSGLPNDRFSAERPEGSISTLTIQRTEQRDSAMYRCASSAGGNTEAFFGQGTRLTVV.

This chain uses TRBV7-2 with TRBJ2-1; perhaps TRBD1 as D (5 bases). CDR3 length: 12 amino acids. The V and J ends lost 5 bases and 9 bases respectively, with 11 bases between them. Germline CDR1 SGHTA, CDR2 FQGNSA. CDR3 sequence reads: CASSVKGREQFF. CDR3 nucleotides: TGTGCCAGCAGCGTAAAGGGGCGTGAGCAGTTCTTC.

This clonotype has just a few counts. The chain carries TRBV28 and TRBJ1-2, with D possibly being TRBD1 (5 bases). This CDR3 has 14 residues. Germline assignment: CDR1 MDHEN and CDR2 SYDVKM. Trimming left V 2 bases short and J 8 bases short, with 15 bases between. CDR3 protein: CASSLPFSGLGYTF. The DNA of the CDR3 is TGTGCCAGCAGTTTACCTTTTTCAGGGTTAGGCTACACCTTC.

The V and J genes are TRBV7-2 and TRBJ2-1; 8 bases are a match to TRBD2. The assigned J gene may be wrong: the sequence end matches TRBJ2-7 better. CDR1 is SGHTA and CDR2 is FQGNSA in the germline V gene. The CDR3 is 15 amino acids. The chain's CDR3 is CASSKREGSYNEQYF. CDR3 in DNA: TGTGCCAGCAGCAAACGGGAGGGCTCCTACAATGAGCAGTACTTC.

In this sample, this clonotype turned up a few times. The V call is TRBV9, the J call TRBJ2-4; D ambiguous. Matching the DNA end better, TRBJ2-5 makes the J call doubtful. The germline gives CDR1 SGDLS, CDR2 YYNGEE. This CDR3 is 13 amino acids long. The CDR3 sequence: CASSVDLEWTQYF. The CDR3 DNA reads as TGTGCCAGCAGCGTAGATCTAGAGTGGACCCAGTACTTC.

The chain has TRBV25-1 and TRBJ1-2, with TRBD1 identical over 7 bases. The J segment lost 7 bases and the V segment lost 1 base, leaving 6 bases of the junction unmatched. CDR1 and CDR2 (germline): MGHDK, SYGVNS. The CDR3 sequence is 14 residues long. CDR3 amino acids: CASSELGGAGGYTF. CDR3 in DNA: TGTGCCAGCAGTGAATTAGGGGGCGCCGGTGGCTACACCTTC.

This clonotype was recorded a few times. The chain combines TRBV11-3 with TRBJ2-7; tentative D call: TRBD1 (5 bases). V lost 0 bases and J 6 bases, leaving 12 bases between the germline ends. Germline CDR1 and CDR2: SGHNT and YENEEA. This CDR3 is 14 amino acids long. The CDR3 spells CASSLDGRATEQYF. CDR3 in DNA: TGTGCCAGCAGCTTAGATGGCAGGGCCACCGAGCAGTACTTC.

The sample holds a few counts of this clonotype. This chain's CDR3 is CASSQHTTGPNTQYF. The CDR3 DNA follows: TGCGCCAGCAGCCAACATACCACAGGGCCTAATACGCAGTATTTT. V usage is TRBV4-3 and J usage is TRBJ2-3; D is perhaps TRBD1 (6 bases). V was cut by 2 bases and J by 7 bases, with 16 bases left in between. CDR1 and CDR2 (germline): LGHNA, YSLEER. The CDR3 is made up of 15 amino acids.

The CDR3 sequence: CASTQRAAGGDNEQFF. The CDR3 bases are TGCGCCAGCACCCAACGGGCAGCGGGAGGCGACAATGAGCAGTTCTTC. The chain couples TRBV5-1 to TRBJ2-1; TRBD2 matches at 9 bases. Per the germline V gene, CDR1 is SGHRS and CDR2 is YFSETQ. J was trimmed by 5 bases and V by 6 bases; bases with no gene match: 12. The CDR3 totals 16 residues.

The chain uses TRBV29-1 and TRBJ2-1, with TRBD2 matching 9 bases. The germline V gene encodes CDR1 SQVTM and CDR2 ANQGSEA. The CDR3 length is 13 residues. CDR3 amino acids: CRASGNSYNEQFF. CDR3 bases: TGCAGGGCTAGCGGGAACTCCTACAATGAGCAGTTCTTC.

This rearrangement joins TRBV7-3 to TRBJ2-7, with D tentatively TRBD2 (6 bases). With 5 bases removed from V and 3 bases from J, the gap between germline ends came to 17 bases. CDR1 and CDR2 (germline): SGHTA, FQGTGA. This CDR3 has 15 amino acids. CDR3 sequence (DNA): TGTGCCAGCAGCCTAGGGCGAGGAGGGAACTACGAGCAGTACTTC. This encodes CASSLGRGGNYEQYF.

This rearrangement joins TRBV20-1 to TRBJ2-1; 9 bases match TRBD2. Per germline, CDR1 DFQATT and CDR2 SNEGSKA (reference sequence). J gave up 6 bases and V 6 bases, and 12 bases lay outside the gene matches. CDR3 length equals 15 residues. The CDR3 DNA reads as TGCAGTGCACAGAAACCGGGACTAGCAGGCAATGAGCAGTTCTTC. Its translation: CSAQKPGLAGNEQFF.

This clonotype was picked up a small number of times. The genes are TRBV20-1 and TRBJ1-2; a weak D match, TRBD1 (5 bases). Germline V gene lookup returns CDR1 DFQATT and CDR2 SNEGSKA (reference sequence). This CDR3 is built from 14 residues. The V end was cut by 1 base, the J end by 3 bases, with 12 bases between. The CDR3 here is CSARVAGMHYGYTF. The CDR3 DNA is TGCAGTGCTAGAGTGGCAGGGATGCACTATGGCTACACCTTC.

The genes are TRBV5-6 and TRBJ1-6, with D hard to call. The CDR3 runs to 12 residues. Germline CDR1 is SGHDT and CDR2 is YYEEEE. Trimming removed 4 bases from V and 14 bases from J, with 13 bases in between. CDR3 amino acids: CASSRGSFTLHF. The CDR3 DNA reads as TGTGCCAGCAGCCGCGGTTCCTTCACCCTCCACTTT.